The 4 T cell receptor beta chains listed next were all sequenced from one sample in a study of T cell responses to AZD1222 COVID-19 vaccine. Sequencing was performed with immunoSEQ multiplex PCR; in TCRdb, only in-frame clones are kept and a portion is missing. The data show 150,000 to 200,000 clones, roughly nine tenths seen once. Sequencing used peripheral blood, obtained 28 days after the second AZD1222 dose. These TCRs come from an adult who received the AZD1222 COVID-19 vaccine.

The chain employs TRBV7-2 and TRBJ2-1; unclear D gene. The V end lost 3 bases, the J end lost 0 bases, and 12 bases lay between the germline ends. Germline V gene sequence: CDR1 SGHTA, CDR2 FQGNSA. The CDR3 has 16 residues. CDR3 protein: CASSLNFLSSYNEQFF. CDR3 bases: TGTGCCAGCAGCTTGAATTTTCTTAGCTCCTACAATGAGCAGTTCTTC.

The chain employs TRBV30 and TRBJ1-2; 7 nucleotides align to TRBD1. CDR1 and CDR2 from the germline V gene are GTSNPN and SVGIG (reference sequence). The CDR3 has 14 residues. V dropped 8 bases and J dropped 4; count of bases not matched to a gene: 13. Written as DNA, the CDR3 is TGTGCCCGCGATCGGGACAGTGTTCGCTATGGCTACACCTTC. Encoded protein: CARDRDSVRYGYTF.

The chain recombines TRBV2 with TRBJ1-1; no clear D. CDR1 SNHLY and CDR2 FYNNEI come from the germline V gene. The CDR3 has 16 amino acids. V was shortened by 1 base and J by 1 base, with 13 bases between the two germline ends. The CDR3 DNA reads TGTGCCAGCAGTGAAGATGTGGATCTTGAGAACACTGAAGCTTTCTTT. Protein product: CASSEDVDLENTEAFF.

This sequence joins TRBV3-1 (or the pseudogene TRBV3-2) and TRBJ1-1; D call uncertain. V gave up 1 base and J gave up 5 bases, with 11 bases separating them. Germline V gene lookup returns CDR1 LGHDT and CDR2 YNNKEL (reference sequence). This CDR3 is built from 14 residues. The CDR3 region has the DNA TGTGCCAGCAGCCAAGTCGACCGGTGGACTGAAGCTTTCTTT. The encoded protein is CASSQVDRWTEAFF.